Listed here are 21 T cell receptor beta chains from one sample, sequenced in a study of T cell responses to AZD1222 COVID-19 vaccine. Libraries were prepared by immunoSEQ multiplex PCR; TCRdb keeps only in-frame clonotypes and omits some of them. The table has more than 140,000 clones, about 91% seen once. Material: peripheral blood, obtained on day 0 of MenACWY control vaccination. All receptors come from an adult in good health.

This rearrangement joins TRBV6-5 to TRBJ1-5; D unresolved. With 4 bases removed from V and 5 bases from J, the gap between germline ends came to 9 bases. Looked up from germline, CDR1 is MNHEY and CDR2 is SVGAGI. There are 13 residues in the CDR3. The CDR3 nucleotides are TGTGCCAGCAGTTTGCTATTGGATCAGCCCCAGCATTTT. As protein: CASSLLLDQPQHF.

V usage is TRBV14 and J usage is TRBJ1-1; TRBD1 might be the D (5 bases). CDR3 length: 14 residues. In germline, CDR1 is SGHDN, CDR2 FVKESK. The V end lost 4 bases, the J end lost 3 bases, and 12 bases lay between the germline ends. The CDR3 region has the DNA TGTGCCAGCAGCCCCTGGGGGTGGGACACTGAAGCTTTCTTT. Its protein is CASSPWGWDTEAFF.

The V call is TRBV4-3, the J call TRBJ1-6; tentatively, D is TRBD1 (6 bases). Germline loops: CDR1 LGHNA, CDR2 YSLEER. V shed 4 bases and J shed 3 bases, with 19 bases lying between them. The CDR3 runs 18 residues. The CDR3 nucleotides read TGCGCCAGCAGCCCTACGGTAGCGCCAGGGGACTATAATTCACCCCTCCACTTT. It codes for CASSPTVAPGDYNSPLHF.

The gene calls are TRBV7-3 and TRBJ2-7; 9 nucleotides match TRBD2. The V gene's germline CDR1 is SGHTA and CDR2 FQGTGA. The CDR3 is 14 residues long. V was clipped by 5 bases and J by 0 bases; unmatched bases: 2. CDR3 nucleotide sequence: TGTGCCAGCAGCCATAGCGGGAGCTCCTACGAGCAGTACTTC. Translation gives CASSHSGSSYEQYF.

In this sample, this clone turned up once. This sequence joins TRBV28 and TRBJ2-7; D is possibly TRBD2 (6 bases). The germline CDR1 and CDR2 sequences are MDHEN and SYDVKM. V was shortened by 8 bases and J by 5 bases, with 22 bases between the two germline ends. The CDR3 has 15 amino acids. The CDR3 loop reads CASDTRGGGSHEQYF. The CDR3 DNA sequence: TGTGCCAGCGACACCCGGGGAGGAGGGTCGCACGAGCAGTACTTC. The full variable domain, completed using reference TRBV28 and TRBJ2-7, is DVKVTQSSRYLVKRTGEKVFLECVQDMDHENMFWYRQDPGLGLRLIYFSYDVKMKEKGDIPEGYSVSREKKERFSLILESASTNQTSMYLCASDTRGGGSHEQYFGPGTRLTVT.

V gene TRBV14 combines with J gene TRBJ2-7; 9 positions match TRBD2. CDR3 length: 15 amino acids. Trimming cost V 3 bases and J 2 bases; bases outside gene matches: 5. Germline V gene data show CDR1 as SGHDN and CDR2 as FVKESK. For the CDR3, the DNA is TGTGCCAGCAGCCATAGCGGGGGCCCCACCTACGAGCAGTACTTC. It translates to CASSHSGGPTYEQYF.

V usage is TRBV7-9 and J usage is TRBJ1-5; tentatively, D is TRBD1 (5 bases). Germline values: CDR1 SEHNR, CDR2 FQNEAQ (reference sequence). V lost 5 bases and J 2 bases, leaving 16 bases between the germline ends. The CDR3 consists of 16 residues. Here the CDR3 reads CASSPMGRGGNQPQHF. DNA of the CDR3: TGTGCCAGCAGCCCGATGGGTAGGGGCGGCAATCAGCCCCAGCATTTT.

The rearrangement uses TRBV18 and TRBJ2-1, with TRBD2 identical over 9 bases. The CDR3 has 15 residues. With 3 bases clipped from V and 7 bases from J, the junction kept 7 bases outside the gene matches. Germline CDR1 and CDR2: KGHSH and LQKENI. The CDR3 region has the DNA TGTGCCAGCTCACCTCAGACTAGCGGAGCAAATGAGCAGTTCTTC. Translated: CASSPQTSGANEQFF.

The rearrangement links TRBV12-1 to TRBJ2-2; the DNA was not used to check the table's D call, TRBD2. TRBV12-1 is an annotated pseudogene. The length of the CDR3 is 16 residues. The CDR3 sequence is CASSSRGASNTGELFF. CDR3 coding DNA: TGTGCCAGCAGCTCCCGGGGGGCCTCGAACACCGGGGAGCTGTTTTTT.

In DNA, the CDR3 is TGTGCCAGTAGCGGGACAGGGCTGAACACTGAAGCTTTCTTT. Translated: CASSGTGLNTEAFF. The chain uses TRBV19 and TRBJ1-1, with TRBD1 matching 9 bases. Germline CDR1 reads LNHDA; CDR2 reads SQIVND (reference sequence). The ends lost 6 bases at V and 0 bases at J; junction bases unmatched: 2. This CDR3 has 14 residues.

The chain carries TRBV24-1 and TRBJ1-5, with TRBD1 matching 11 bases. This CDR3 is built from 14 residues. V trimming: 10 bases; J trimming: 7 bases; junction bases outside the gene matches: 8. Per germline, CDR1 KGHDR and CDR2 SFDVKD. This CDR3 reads CATQDRGRRQPQHF. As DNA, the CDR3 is TGTGCCACTCAGGACAGGGGGCGCCGGCAGCCCCAGCATTTT.

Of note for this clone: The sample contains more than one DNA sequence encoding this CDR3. This CDR3 reads CSVDGGGYEQYF. The CDR3 DNA follows: TGCAGCGTTGATGGAGGGGGCTACGAGCAGTACTTC. The gene calls are TRBV29-1 and TRBJ2-7; the D call may be TRBD1 or TRBD2 (6 bases each). This CDR3 is built from 12 residues. Germline V lookup: CDR1 SQVTM, CDR2 ANQGSEA. Trimming cost V 3 bases and J 3 bases, with 9 bases left between them.

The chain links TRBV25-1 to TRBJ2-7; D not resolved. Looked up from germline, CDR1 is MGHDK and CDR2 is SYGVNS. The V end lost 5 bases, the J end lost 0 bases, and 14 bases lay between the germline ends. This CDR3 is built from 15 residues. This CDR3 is CASSPRAESSYEQYF. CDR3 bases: TGTGCCAGCAGTCCCCGCGCAGAGTCCTCCTACGAGCAGTACTTC.

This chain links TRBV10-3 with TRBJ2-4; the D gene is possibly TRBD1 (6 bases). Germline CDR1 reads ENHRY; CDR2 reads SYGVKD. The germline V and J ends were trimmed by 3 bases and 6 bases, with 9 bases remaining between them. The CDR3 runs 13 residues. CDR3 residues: CAISDVQGNIQYF. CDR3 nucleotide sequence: TGTGCCATCAGTGACGTACAGGGAAACATTCAGTACTTC.

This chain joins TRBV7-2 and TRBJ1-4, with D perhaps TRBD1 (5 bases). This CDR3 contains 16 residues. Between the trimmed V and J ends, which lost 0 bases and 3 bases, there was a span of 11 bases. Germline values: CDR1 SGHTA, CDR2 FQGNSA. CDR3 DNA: TGTGCCAGCAGCTTAGCGGGGCCGGGGCCTAATGAAAAACTGTTTTTT. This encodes CASSLAGPGPNEKLFF.

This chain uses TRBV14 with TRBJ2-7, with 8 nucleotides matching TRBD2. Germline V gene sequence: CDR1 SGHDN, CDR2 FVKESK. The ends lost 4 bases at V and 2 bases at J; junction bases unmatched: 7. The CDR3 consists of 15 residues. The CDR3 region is CASSLSSGTTYEQYF. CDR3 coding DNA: TGTGCCAGCAGCCTAAGTAGCGGGACTACCTACGAGCAGTACTTC. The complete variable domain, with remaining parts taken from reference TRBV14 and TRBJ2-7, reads EAGVTQFPSHSVIEKGQTVTLRCDPISGHDNLYWYRRVMGKEIKFLLHFVKESKQDESGMPNNRFLAERTGGTYSTLKVQPAELEDSGVYFCASSLSSGTTYEQYFGPGTRLTVT.

CDR3 DNA sequence: TGTGCCAGCTCACCAGGGGAACGGACTAATGAAAAACTGTTTTTT. Translating it yields CASSPGERTNEKLFF. This chain uses TRBV18 with TRBJ1-4; D uncertain. There are 15 residues in the CDR3. Germline V gives CDR1 KGHSH, CDR2 LQKENI. V lost 2 bases and J lost 2, with 9 bases in between.

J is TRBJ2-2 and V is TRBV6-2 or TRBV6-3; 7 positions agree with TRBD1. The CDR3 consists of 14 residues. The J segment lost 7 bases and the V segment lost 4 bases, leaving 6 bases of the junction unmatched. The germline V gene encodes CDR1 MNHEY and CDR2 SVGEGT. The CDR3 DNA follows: TGTGCCAGCAGTTTAGGGACAGCAGGCGGGGAGCTGTTTTTT. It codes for CASSLGTAGGELFF.

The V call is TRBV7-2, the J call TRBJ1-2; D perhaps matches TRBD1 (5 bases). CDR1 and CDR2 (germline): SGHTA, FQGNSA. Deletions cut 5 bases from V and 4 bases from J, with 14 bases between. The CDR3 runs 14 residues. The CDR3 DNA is TGTGCCAGCAGCGCCGGGACCGTGGGCTATGGCTACACCTTC. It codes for CASSAGTVGYGYTF.

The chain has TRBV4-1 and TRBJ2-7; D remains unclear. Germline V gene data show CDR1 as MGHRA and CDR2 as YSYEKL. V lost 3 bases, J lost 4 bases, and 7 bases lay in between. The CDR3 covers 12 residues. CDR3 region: CASSQGGYEQYF. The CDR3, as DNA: TGCGCCAGCAGCCAGGGTGGTTACGAGCAGTACTTC.

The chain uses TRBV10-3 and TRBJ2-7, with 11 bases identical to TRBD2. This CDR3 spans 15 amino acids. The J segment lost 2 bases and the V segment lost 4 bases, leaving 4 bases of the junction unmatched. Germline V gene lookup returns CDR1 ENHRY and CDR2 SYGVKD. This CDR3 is CAISAGLAVPYEQYF. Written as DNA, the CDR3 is TGTGCCATCAGTGCGGGACTAGCGGTACCCTACGAGCAGTACTTC.